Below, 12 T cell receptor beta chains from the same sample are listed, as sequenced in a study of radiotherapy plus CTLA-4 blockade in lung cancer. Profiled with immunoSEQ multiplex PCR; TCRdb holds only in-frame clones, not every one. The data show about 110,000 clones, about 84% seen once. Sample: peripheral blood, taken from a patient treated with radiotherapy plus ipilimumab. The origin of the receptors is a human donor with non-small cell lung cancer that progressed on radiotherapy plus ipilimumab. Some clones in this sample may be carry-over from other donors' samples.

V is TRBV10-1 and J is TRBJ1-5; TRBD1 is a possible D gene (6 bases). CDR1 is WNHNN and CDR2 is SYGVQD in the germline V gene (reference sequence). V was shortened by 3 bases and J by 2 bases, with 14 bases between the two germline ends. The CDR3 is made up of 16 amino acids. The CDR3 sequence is CASSEQGDICNQPQHF. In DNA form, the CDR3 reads TGCGCCAGCAGTGAACAGGGAGACATTTGCAATCAGCCCCAGCATTTT.

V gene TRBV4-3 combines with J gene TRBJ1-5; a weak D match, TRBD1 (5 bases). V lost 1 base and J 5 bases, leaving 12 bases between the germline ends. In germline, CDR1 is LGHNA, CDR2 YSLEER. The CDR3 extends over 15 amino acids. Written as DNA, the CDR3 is TGCGCCAGCAGCCAAGCGCATCAGGGTGATCAGCCCCAGCATTTT. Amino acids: CASSQAHQGDQPQHF.

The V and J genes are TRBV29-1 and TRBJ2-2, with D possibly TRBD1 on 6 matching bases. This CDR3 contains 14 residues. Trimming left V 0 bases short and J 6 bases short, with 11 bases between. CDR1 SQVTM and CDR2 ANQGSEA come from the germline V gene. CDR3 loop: CSVEDFTGSGELFF. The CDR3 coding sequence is TGCAGCGTTGAAGATTTCACAGGGTCCGGGGAGCTGTTTTTT.

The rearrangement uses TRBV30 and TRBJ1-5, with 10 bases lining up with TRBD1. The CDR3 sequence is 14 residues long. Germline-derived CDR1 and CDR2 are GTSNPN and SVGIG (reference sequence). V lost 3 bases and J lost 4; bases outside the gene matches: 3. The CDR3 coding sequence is TGTGCCTGGAGGGACAGGGGGGGAAATCAGCCCCAGCATTTT. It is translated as CAWRDRGGNQPQHF.

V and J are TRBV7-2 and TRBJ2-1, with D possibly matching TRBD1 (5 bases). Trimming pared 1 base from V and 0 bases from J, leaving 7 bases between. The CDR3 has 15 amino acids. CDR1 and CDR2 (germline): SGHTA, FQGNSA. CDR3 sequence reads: CASSLEQDSYNEQFF. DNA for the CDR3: TGTGCCAGCAGCTTAGAACAGGACTCCTACAATGAGCAGTTCTTC.

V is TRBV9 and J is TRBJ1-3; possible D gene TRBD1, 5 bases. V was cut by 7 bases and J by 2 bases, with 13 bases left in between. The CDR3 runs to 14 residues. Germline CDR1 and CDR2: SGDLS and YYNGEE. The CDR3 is CASGHGGAGNTIYF. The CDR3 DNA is TGTGCCAGCGGACACGGTGGCGCTGGAAACACCATATATTTT.

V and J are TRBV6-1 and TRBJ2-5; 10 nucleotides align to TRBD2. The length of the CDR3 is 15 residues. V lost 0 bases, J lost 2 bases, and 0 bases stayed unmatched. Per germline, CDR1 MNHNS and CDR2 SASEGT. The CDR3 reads CASSEASGGQETQYF. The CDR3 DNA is TGTGCCAGCAGTGAAGCTAGCGGGGGGCAAGAGACCCAGTACTTC.

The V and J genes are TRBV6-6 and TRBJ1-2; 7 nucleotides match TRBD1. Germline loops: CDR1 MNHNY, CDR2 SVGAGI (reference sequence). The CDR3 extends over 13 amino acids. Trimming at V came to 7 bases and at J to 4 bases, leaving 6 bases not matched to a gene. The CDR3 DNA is TGTGCCAGCACCAGACAGGGCTCCTATGGCTACACCTTC. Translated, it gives CASTRQGSYGYTF.

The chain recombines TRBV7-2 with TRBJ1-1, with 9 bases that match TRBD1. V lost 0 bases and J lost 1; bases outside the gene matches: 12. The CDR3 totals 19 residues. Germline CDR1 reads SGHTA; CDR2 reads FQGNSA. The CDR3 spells CASSLADRGARSWNTEAFF. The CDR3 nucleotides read TGTGCCAGCAGCTTAGCAGACAGGGGGGCGCGTTCATGGAACACTGAAGCTTTCTTT.

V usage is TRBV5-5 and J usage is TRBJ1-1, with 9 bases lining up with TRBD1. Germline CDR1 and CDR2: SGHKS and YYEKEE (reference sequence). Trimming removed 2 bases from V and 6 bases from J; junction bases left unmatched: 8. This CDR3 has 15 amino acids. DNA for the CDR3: TGTGCCAGCAGCTTCGACTCCGACAGGGGGGCTGAAGCTTTCTTT. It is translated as CASSFDSDRGAEAFF.

The CDR3 reads CASCWGVRSDTQYF. The CDR3 nucleotides read TGTGCCAGCTGTTGGGGGGTCAGGTCAGATACGCAGTATTTT. V usage is TRBV2 and J usage is TRBJ2-3; D may be TRBD2 (6 bases). Germline CDR1 SNHLY, CDR2 FYNNEI. This CDR3 has 14 amino acids. V lost 8 bases and J lost 4, with 16 bases in between.

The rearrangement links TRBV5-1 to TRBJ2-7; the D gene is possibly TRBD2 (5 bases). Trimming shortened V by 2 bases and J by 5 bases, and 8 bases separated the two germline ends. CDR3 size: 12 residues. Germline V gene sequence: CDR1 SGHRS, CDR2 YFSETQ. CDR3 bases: TGCGCCAGCAGCTTAAACGGGGACGAGCAGTACTTC. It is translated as CASSLNGDEQYF.